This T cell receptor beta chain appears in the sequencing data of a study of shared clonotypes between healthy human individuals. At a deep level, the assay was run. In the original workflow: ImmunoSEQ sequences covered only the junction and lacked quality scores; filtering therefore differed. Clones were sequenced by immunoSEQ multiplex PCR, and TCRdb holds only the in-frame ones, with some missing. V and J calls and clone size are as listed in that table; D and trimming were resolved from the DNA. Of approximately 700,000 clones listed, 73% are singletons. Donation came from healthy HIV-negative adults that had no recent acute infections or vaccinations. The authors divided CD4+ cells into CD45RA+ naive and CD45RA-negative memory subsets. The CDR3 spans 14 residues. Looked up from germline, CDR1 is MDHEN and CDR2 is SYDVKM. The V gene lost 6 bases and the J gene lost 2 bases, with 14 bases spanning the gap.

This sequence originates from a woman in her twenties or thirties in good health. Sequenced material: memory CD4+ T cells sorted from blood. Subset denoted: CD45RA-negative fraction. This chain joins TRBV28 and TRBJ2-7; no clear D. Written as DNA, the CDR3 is TGTGCCAGCAGCGAAAACCCCTGGCCCTACGAGCAGTACTTC. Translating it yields CASSENPWPYEQYF.